A selection of T cell receptor beta chains follows, all from one sample in a study of blood T cells in healthy people across ages. Using its own MiXCR run on the 5' RACE reads, TCRdb lists one record per CDR3 protein. The sample has approximately 700,000 distinct CDR3 sequences; about 32% are singletons. The sample consisted of blood. The receptors were sampled from a woman of 80 years or more in good health. The CDR3 runs from the conserved cysteine through the conserved F or W. D genes are given only for firm matches. Clone size is stated in some rows and not others, as once, few, many or a class when expanded.

v_gene: TRBV6-2/TRBV6-3; abundance: many; len: 16; j_gene: TRBJ1-2; d_gene: TRBD1; CDR3nt: TGTGCCAGCAGTCGTCCGGGACAGGGGGCGCGGTATGGCTACACCTTC; CDR3aa: CASSRPGQGARYGYTF
v_gene: TRBV6-5; abundance: NA; len: 16; j_gene: TRBJ2-7; d_gene: NA; CDR3nt: TGTGCCAGCGGTTACTCGGCAGGGGGGCCCTACAATGAGCAGTACTTC; CDR3aa: CASGYSAGGPYNEQYF
v_gene: TRBV6-1; abundance: NA; len: 12; j_gene: TRBJ1-3; d_gene: NA; CDR3nt: TGTGCCAGCAGTGAAGCGGGAAACACCATATATTTT; CDR3aa: CASSEAGNTIYF
v_gene: TRBV7-2; abundance: many; len: 15; j_gene: TRBJ1-2; d_gene: NA; CDR3nt: TGTGCCAGCAGCTTAGATTCCGCAGGCCGGGAGGGCTACACCTTC; CDR3aa: CASSLDSAGREGYTF
v_gene: TRBV30; abundance: NA; len: 13; j_gene: TRBJ1-4; d_gene: NA; CDR3nt: TGTGCCTTTACTGGGGGGTCTAATGAAAAACTGTTTTTT; CDR3aa: CAFTGGSNEKLFF
v_gene: TRBV4-2; abundance: many; len: 15; j_gene: TRBJ2-7; d_gene: TRBD1; CDR3nt: TGTGCCAGCAGCCAAGCCGAGACAGGGGGCTACGAGCAGTACTTC; CDR3aa: CASSQAETGGYEQYF
v_gene: TRBV29-1; abundance: many; len: 14; j_gene: TRBJ2-7; d_gene: NA; CDR3nt: TGCAGCGTTGAAGATGGGGGGCGAGGGGACGAGCAGTACTTC; CDR3aa: CSVEDGGRGDEQYF
v_gene: TRBV7-9; abundance: many; len: 16; j_gene: TRBJ2-5; d_gene: NA; CDR3nt: TGTGCCAGCAGTTCAATAGCCGGGACTTACCAAGAGACCCAGTACTTC; CDR3aa: CASSSIAGTYQETQYF
v_gene: TRBV6-5; abundance: few; len: 20; j_gene: TRBJ1-6; d_gene: NA; CDR3nt: TGTGCCAGCAGTTACTCCGGGCCGAATACCGGAGGCTCCTATAATTCACCCCTCCACTTT; CDR3aa: CASSYSGPNTGGSYNSPLHF
v_gene: TRBV3-1; abundance: NA; len: 13; j_gene: TRBJ2-1; d_gene: TRBD2; CDR3nt: TGTGCCAGCAGCCAACGGACTAGCGGTGAGCAGTTCTTC; CDR3aa: CASSQRTSGEQFF
v_gene: TRBV29-1; abundance: NA; len: 12; j_gene: TRBJ2-1; d_gene: TRBD2; CDR3nt: TGCAGCGTTTGGGCGGGAGTTAATGAGCAGTTCTTC; CDR3aa: CSVWAGVNEQFF
v_gene: TRBV4-3; abundance: many; len: 14; j_gene: TRBJ2-1; d_gene: TRBD1; CDR3nt: TGCGCCAGCAGCCAAGATGGGACAGCCAATGAGCAGTTCTTC; CDR3aa: CASSQDGTANEQFF
v_gene: TRBV29-1; abundance: many; len: 13; j_gene: TRBJ2-1; d_gene: NA; CDR3nt: TGCAGCGTTGGAAGGGTTCTCGATGCTGAGCAGTTCTTC; CDR3aa: CSVGRVLDAEQFF
v_gene: TRBV10-3; abundance: NA; len: 12; j_gene: TRBJ2-7; d_gene: TRBD1; CDR3nt: TGTGCCATCAGTGTAGGGGGCCACGAGCAGTACTTC; CDR3aa: CAISVGGHEQYF
v_gene: TRBV24-1; abundance: many; len: 12; j_gene: TRBJ2-1; d_gene: NA; CDR3nt: TGTGCCACCAGTGATTATCGCAATGAGCAGTTCTTC; CDR3aa: CATSDYRNEQFF
v_gene: TRBV5-1; abundance: NA; len: 15; j_gene: TRBJ2-3; d_gene: TRBD2; CDR3nt: TGCGCCAGCAGGGGGCGAGCGGGAGGCACAGATACGCAGTATTTT; CDR3aa: CASRGRAGGTDTQYF
v_gene: TRBV5-5; abundance: many; len: 16; j_gene: TRBJ2-3; d_gene: NA; CDR3nt: TGTGCCAGCAGCTTGGGCAGGGTCGGGGGCACAGATACGCAGTATTTT; CDR3aa: CASSLGRVGGTDTQYF
v_gene: TRBV5-8; abundance: few; len: 15; j_gene: TRBJ1-6; d_gene: TRBD1; CDR3nt: TGTGCCAGCAGCTTGGTGGCAGGGGGACGATCACCCCTCCACTTT; CDR3aa: CASSLVAGGRSPLHF
v_gene: TRBV11-3; abundance: many; len: 14; j_gene: TRBJ2-5; d_gene: NA; CDR3nt: TGTGCCAGCAGCTTAGATCCGGCGCGGGAGACCCAGTACTTC; CDR3aa: CASSLDPARETQYF
v_gene: TRBV29-1; abundance: NA; len: 23; j_gene: TRBJ2-1; d_gene: TRBD2; CDR3nt: TGCAGCGTTGAAGACCCCTGGTTCTGGGGCGGGAGAGACAGAAGTAAAGGGATGAATGAGCAGTTCTTC; CDR3aa: CSVEDPWFWGGRDRSKGMNEQFF
v_gene: TRBV9; abundance: NA; len: 15; j_gene: TRBJ1-2; d_gene: NA; CDR3nt: TGTGCCAGCAGCGTAGCCGATAACCCTGGGGGTGGCTACACCTTC; CDR3aa: CASSVADNPGGGYTF
v_gene: TRBV3-1; abundance: many; len: 15; j_gene: TRBJ2-7; d_gene: TRBD2; CDR3nt: TGTGCCAGCAGCCAAGGGGCTAGCGGGGGTTACGAGCAGTACTTC; CDR3aa: CASSQGASGGYEQYF
v_gene: TRBV4-1; abundance: NA; len: 15; j_gene: TRBJ2-7; d_gene: NA; CDR3nt: TGCGCCAGCAGCCAAGATCGCTTAGGGTTATACGAGCAGTACTTC; CDR3aa: CASSQDRLGLYEQYF
v_gene: TRBV4-1; abundance: NA; len: 18; j_gene: TRBJ2-1; d_gene: TRBD1; CDR3nt: TGCGCCAGCAGCCAGGGGATGGGACAGGTGGCCGGTTACAATGAGCAGTTCTTC; CDR3aa: CASSQGMGQVAGYNEQFF
v_gene: TRBV5-1; abundance: few; len: 17; j_gene: TRBJ1-1; d_gene: NA; CDR3nt: TGCGCCAGCAGCTGGGGGCTTCTAATGATGAGGAACACTGAAGCTTTCTTT; CDR3aa: CASSWGLLMMRNTEAFF
v_gene: TRBV27; abundance: NA; len: 15; j_gene: TRBJ2-3; d_gene: NA; CDR3nt: TGTGCCAGCAGTCCCCGCACCCCGGGCACAGATACGCAGTATTTT; CDR3aa: CASSPRTPGTDTQYF
v_gene: TRBV5-4; abundance: NA; len: 14; j_gene: TRBJ2-2; d_gene: NA; CDR3nt: TGTGCCAGCAGTCGCGGACGAGACACCGGGGAGCTGTTTTTT; CDR3aa: CASSRGRDTGELFF
v_gene: TRBV25-1; abundance: many; len: 14; j_gene: TRBJ1-5; d_gene: NA; CDR3nt: TGTGCCAGCAGTGAATCAGGGGCCAATCAGCCCCAGCATTTT; CDR3aa: CASSESGANQPQHF
v_gene: TRBV6-1; abundance: many; len: 13; j_gene: TRBJ2-3; d_gene: TRBD1; CDR3nt: TGTGCCAGCAGTGTGGACAGGGGGCATACGCAGTATTTT; CDR3aa: CASSVDRGHTQYF
v_gene: TRBV7-3; abundance: many; len: 14; j_gene: TRBJ2-3; d_gene: TRBD2; CDR3nt: TGTGCCAGCAGCTTGGACTGGGGAGGGGATACGCAGTATTTT; CDR3aa: CASSLDWGGDTQYF
v_gene: TRBV25-1; abundance: many; len: 15; j_gene: TRBJ1-2; d_gene: TRBD1; CDR3nt: TGTGCCAGCAGCCTTCCGGGACAGGTTTTCCATGGCTACACCTTC; CDR3aa: CASSLPGQVFHGYTF
v_gene: TRBV20-1; abundance: NA; len: 14; j_gene: TRBJ2-1; d_gene: NA; CDR3nt: TGCAGTGCCCAGGACGGTAGCTCCTACAATGAGCAGTTCTTC; CDR3aa: CSAQDGSSYNEQFF
v_gene: TRBV30; abundance: many; len: 14; j_gene: TRBJ2-7; d_gene: NA; CDR3nt: TGTGCCTGGAGTATACTAGGGCAGCCCTACGAGCAGTACTTC; CDR3aa: CAWSILGQPYEQYF
v_gene: TRBV7-9; abundance: once; len: 17; j_gene: TRBJ2-3; d_gene: NA; CDR3nt: TGTGCCAGCAGCCCACCCCGGGCAGCGGCCCGCACAGATACGCAGTATTTT; CDR3aa: CASSPPRAAARTDTQYF
v_gene: TRBV7-6; abundance: NA; len: 16; j_gene: TRBJ2-1; d_gene: NA; CDR3nt: TGTGCCAGCAGCTGGGGAACTAATGCAACCTACAATGAGCAGTTCTTC; CDR3aa: CASSWGTNATYNEQFF
v_gene: TRBV6-1; abundance: many; len: 15; j_gene: TRBJ2-1; d_gene: NA; CDR3nt: TGTGCCAGCGGACGGAGGGTCGACTCCTACAATGAGCAGTTCTTC; CDR3aa: CASGRRVDSYNEQFF
v_gene: TRBV20-1; abundance: NA; len: 12; j_gene: TRBJ2-1; d_gene: NA; CDR3nt: TGCAGTGCTAGAGGACAGGACAATGAGCAGTTCTTC; CDR3aa: CSARGQDNEQFF
v_gene: TRBV20-1; abundance: few; len: 13; j_gene: TRBJ1-1; d_gene: NA; CDR3nt: TGCAGTGCTAGTTCTTGGGCCAAGGTTGAAGCTTTCTTT; CDR3aa: CSASSWAKVEAFF
v_gene: TRBV5-1; abundance: many; len: 15; j_gene: TRBJ2-5; d_gene: TRBD1; CDR3nt: TGCGCCAGCAGCAGCGGGACAGGGACCGCCGAGACCCAGTACTTC; CDR3aa: CASSSGTGTAETQYF
v_gene: TRBV28; abundance: few; len: 16; j_gene: TRBJ2-3; d_gene: TRBD2; CDR3nt: TGTGCCAGCACCCCAGGGGGGCGGGGGGGCCGGGATACGCAGTATTTT; CDR3aa: CASTPGGRGGRDTQYF
v_gene: TRBV5-5; abundance: few; len: 18; j_gene: TRBJ2-6; d_gene: NA; CDR3nt: TGTGCCAGCAGCTTGACTTGGCAGGGCGGTTCTGGGGCCAACGTCCTGACTTTC; CDR3aa: CASSLTWQGGSGANVLTF
v_gene: TRBV6-1; abundance: NA; len: 15; j_gene: TRBJ1-1; d_gene: NA; CDR3nt: TGTGCCAGCAGTGAAGCTAGGGGCATGAACACTGAAGCTTTCTTT; CDR3aa: CASSEARGMNTEAFF
v_gene: TRBV5-1; abundance: NA; len: 19; j_gene: TRBJ1-1; d_gene: TRBD1; CDR3nt: TGCGCCAGCAGCTTGGTTCCCTTTACGGACAGGGAGGAGAACACTGAAGCTTTCTTT; CDR3aa: CASSLVPFTDREENTEAFF
v_gene: TRBV6-2/TRBV6-3; abundance: NA; len: 14; j_gene: TRBJ1-1; d_gene: NA; CDR3nt: TGTGCCAGCCATGGGAGGGAGTCGAACACTGAAGCTTTCTTT; CDR3aa: CASHGRESNTEAFF
v_gene: TRBV6-1; abundance: once; len: 15; j_gene: TRBJ1-1; d_gene: TRBD1; CDR3nt: TGTGCCAGCACCAAGCCGGGACAGATGAACACTGAAGCTTTCTTT; CDR3aa: CASTKPGQMNTEAFF
v_gene: TRBV7-9; abundance: many; len: 13; j_gene: TRBJ2-7; d_gene: NA; CDR3nt: TGTGCCAGCAGCCCCGCGCCGTTCTACGAGCAGTACTTC; CDR3aa: CASSPAPFYEQYF
v_gene: TRBV7-9; abundance: once; len: 14; j_gene: TRBJ2-1; d_gene: NA; CDR3nt: TGTGCCAGCAGCTTAAATGGAGGCACCAATGAGCAGTTCTTC; CDR3aa: CASSLNGGTNEQFF
v_gene: TRBV7-2; abundance: few; len: 15; j_gene: TRBJ1-1; d_gene: NA; CDR3nt: TGTGCCAGCAGCTTAAGGGCAGGGTGGAACACTGAAGCTTTCTTT; CDR3aa: CASSLRAGWNTEAFF
v_gene: TRBV7-3; abundance: NA; len: 15; j_gene: TRBJ2-3; d_gene: TRBD2; CDR3nt: TGTGCCAGCAGCTTTGGGCTAGCGGTCACAGATACGCAGTATTTT; CDR3aa: CASSFGLAVTDTQYF
v_gene: TRBV27; abundance: many; len: 16; j_gene: TRBJ2-3; d_gene: NA; CDR3nt: TGTGCCAGCAGATCCACCCCTGGCGGGGCAACAGATACGCAGTATTTT; CDR3aa: CASRSTPGGATDTQYF
v_gene: TRBV4-1; abundance: NA; len: 16; j_gene: TRBJ2-4; d_gene: NA; CDR3nt: TGCGCCAGCAGCCTTCGGGGCAGCCTGGCCAAAAACATTCAGTACTTC; CDR3aa: CASSLRGSLAKNIQYF
v_gene: TRBV15; abundance: many; len: 15; j_gene: TRBJ2-3; d_gene: TRBD1; CDR3nt: TGTGCCACCAGCAGAGAAGGGGGCGCAATTAATGCGCAGTATTTT; CDR3aa: CATSREGGAINAQYF
v_gene: TRBV15; abundance: many; len: 15; j_gene: TRBJ2-3; d_gene: NA; CDR3nt: TGTGCCACCAGCGAAAGACTAGGAGCAGCAGATACGCAGTATTTT; CDR3aa: CATSERLGAADTQYF
v_gene: TRBV5-6; abundance: many; len: 14; j_gene: TRBJ2-1; d_gene: TRBD1; CDR3nt: TGTGCCAGCAGCTTGCGGCAGGGGGCCCATGAGCAGTTCTTC; CDR3aa: CASSLRQGAHEQFF
v_gene: TRBV29-1; abundance: NA; len: 16; j_gene: TRBJ1-2; d_gene: TRBD1; CDR3nt: TGCAGCGCCAATGGCCGCCGTGGACAGGGAGGAGTAGACTACACCTTC; CDR3aa: CSANGRRGQGGVDYTF